This TCR beta chain was obtained from a study of a mutant IDH1 vaccine in newly diagnosed glioma. Overall study context: Treatment recipients were about 62% male and around 40% female, and their mean age was around 40 years. Every participant had undergone radiotherapy, temozolomide, or both before, and most underwent both. Study results and caveats: Changes in the top peripheral T cell clonotypes seemingly had no bearing on pseudoprogression.

As for time point: baseline, week 1 (first vaccination visit). Sample treatment: pre-vaccination baseline after standard-of-care therapy. Donor tumors were new WHO grade 3 or 4 IDH1-mutant, ATRX-lost astrocytomas. With 0 bases removed from V and 6 bases from J, the gap between germline ends came to 13 bases. Germline V lookup: CDR1 SGDLS, CDR2 YYNGEE. The CDR3 is made up of 14 amino acids. Concerning this clone itself: Its antigen is still unknown.

The method was immunoSEQ multiplex PCR; TCRdb's version includes in-frame clones alone and lacks a portion of them. Among about 92,000 clones listed, 83% were seen once. The source was PBMCs, collected from a glioma patient treated with radiotherapy, temozolomide or both. The TCR originated in a woman aged 45-65 years with glioma. The J gene is TRBJ2-7, the V gene TRBV9; perhaps TRBD2 as D (5 bases). CDR3 region: CASSVAGLRAEQYF. The CDR3 nucleotides read TGTGCCAGCAGCGTAGCGGGGTTGAGGGCCGAGCAGTACTTC.